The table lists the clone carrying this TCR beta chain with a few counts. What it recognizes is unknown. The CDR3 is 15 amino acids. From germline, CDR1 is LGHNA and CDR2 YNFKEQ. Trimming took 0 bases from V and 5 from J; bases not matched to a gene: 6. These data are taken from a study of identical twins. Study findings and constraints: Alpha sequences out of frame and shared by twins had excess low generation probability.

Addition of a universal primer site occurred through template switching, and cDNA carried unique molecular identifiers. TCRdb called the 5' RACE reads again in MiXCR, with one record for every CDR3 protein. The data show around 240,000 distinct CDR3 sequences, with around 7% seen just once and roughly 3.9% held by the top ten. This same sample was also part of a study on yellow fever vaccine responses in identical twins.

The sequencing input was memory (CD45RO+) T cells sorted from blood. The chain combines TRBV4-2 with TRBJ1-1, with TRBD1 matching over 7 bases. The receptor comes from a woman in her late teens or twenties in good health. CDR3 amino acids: CASSQDQGEPTEAFF. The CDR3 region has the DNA TGTGCCAGCAGCCAAGATCAGGGGGAGCCTACTGAAGCTTTCTTT.